Listed below are T cell receptor beta chains from one sample, sequenced in a study of T-cell memory formation after mild COVID-19. TCRdb reanalysed the 5' RACE reads using MiXCR and keeps one entry per CDR3 protein. The sample yields almost 250,000 distinct CDR3 sequences, roughly 14% seen once. Sequencing used PBMCs or a T cell subset sorted from them (not recorded which). These receptors originate from an adult woman who had mild COVID-19 (a few samples of this study predate the infection). Cell type and time point are not known. Both conserved end residues are part of each CDR3. Each record gives: clone size, D gene, CDR3 length, J gene, V gene, CDR3 DNA, CDR3 protein. The D gene is left open where the match is weak. Clone size is given for some rows only: seen once, a few or many times, or a class if the clone is expanded.

many | NA | 12 | TRBJ2-4 | TRBV29-1 | TGCAGCGTTGGAACAGGGAGAAACATTCAGTACTTC | CSVGTGRNIQYF
many | TRBD1 | 15 | TRBJ2-3 | TRBV4-2 | TGTGCCAGCAGCCAAATAGGGGGCGGCACAGATACGCAGTATTTT | CASSQIGGGTDTQYF
few | TRBD2 | 13 | TRBJ2-7 | TRBV2 | TGTGCCAGCAGCGGGACTAGTCGAGGCGAGCAGTACTTC | CASSGTSRGEQYF
few | NA | 14 | TRBJ2-7 | TRBV9 | TGTGCCAGCAGCGTAGAACAGGGCGTGGGAGAGCAGTACTTC | CASSVEQGVGEQYF
few | TRBD2 | 18 | TRBJ2-1 | TRBV7-3 | TGTGCCAGCAGCTTAGGAATCGAGCGCGGGGGGGTCAACAATGAGCAGTTCTTC | CASSLGIERGGVNNEQFF
NA | NA | 15 | TRBJ1-5 | TRBV6-2/TRBV6-3 | TGTGCCAGCAGTCCCCTAAGTCCGGCCAATCAGCCCCAGCATTTT | CASSPLSPANQPQHF
NA | NA | 15 | TRBJ2-4 | TRBV20-1 | TGCAGTGCTCTCCCGGCAGGGCAAGCCAAAAACATTCAGTACTTC | CSALPAGQAKNIQYF
few | TRBD2 | 20 | TRBJ2-3 | TRBV12-3/TRBV12-4 | TGTGCCAGCAGTTTTTCGCCCGGACTAGCGGGAATTTTGAGGGGGGATACGCAGTATTTT | CASSFSPGLAGILRGDTQYF
NA | NA | 15 | TRBJ2-3 | TRBV10-3 | TGTGCCATCAGCCCCCAAGCTAGCGGCACAGATACGCAGTATTTT | CAISPQASGTDTQYF
few | TRBD1 | 13 | TRBJ1-2 | TRBV29-1 | TGCAGCGTTGGACAGGGTACAAACTATGGCTACACCTTC | CSVGQGTNYGYTF
few | TRBD2 | 16 | TRBJ2-5 | TRBV11-3 | TGTGCCAGCAGCTTAGAGGCTAGCGGGAGATCAGAGACCCAGTACTTC | CASSLEASGRSETQYF
few | NA | 14 | TRBJ1-4 | TRBV29-1 | TGCAGCGTTGACGTAGGGGGGGTAGGGGAAAAACTGTTTTTT | CSVDVGGVGEKLFF
NA | NA | 13 | TRBJ1-3 | TRBV7-8 | TGTGCCAGCAGCTTAAACTCTGGAAACACCATATATTTT | CASSLNSGNTIYF
NA | NA | 12 | TRBJ2-7 | TRBV29-1 | TGCAGCGTGGGCAGGGGGGAGAGCGAGCAGTACTTC | CSVGRGESEQYF
NA | NA | 14 | TRBJ1-2 | TRBV5-1 | TGCGCCAGCAGCCCCCAGACAGTTCGCGTTGGCTACACCTTC | CASSPQTVRVGYTF
few | NA | 11 | TRBJ1-2 | TRBV25-1 | TGTGCCAGCAGTGAGAGCTATGGCTACACCTTC | CASSESYGYTF
NA | TRBD2 | 15 | TRBJ2-7 | TRBV19 | TGTGCCACCCCGTTGGCGGGAGATAAGAGCTACGAGCAGTACTTC | CATPLAGDKSYEQYF
few | TRBD2 | 18 | TRBJ2-7 | TRBV6-5 | TGTGCCAGCAGTTACTCGGTGGGAGGGACTAGCGGGAGCTACGAGCAGTACTTC | CASSYSVGGTSGSYEQYF